The rows below give T cell receptor beta chains drawn from one sample of a study of CD8 T cells in Susac syndrome. MiXCR, applied by TCRdb to the immunoSEQ multiplex PCR reads, yields one record per CDR3 protein. The sample holds about 300,000 distinct CDR3 sequences, around 89% seen once. Sequences were obtained from CD8+ T cells from PBMCs. The receptors stem from a human donor with multiple sclerosis. Each CDR3 is given without its conserved first and last residue.

TRBV4-2	TRBJ1-1	ASSHLGGALNTEAF
TRBV29-1	TRBJ2-5	SVVFLAEQETQY
TRBV6-1	TRBJ2-2	ASNTGTGGAGELF
TRBV12-3/TRBV12-4	TRBJ2-7	ASRARSSYEQY
TRBV7-3	TRBJ2-1	ASSLTSPLSTVGDEQF
TRBV19	TRBJ1-6	ASSLRDSHNSPLH
TRBV7-3	TRBJ1-1	ASSLLVGPNTEAF
TRBV12-3/TRBV12-4	TRBJ2-6	ASSLLAGANVLT
TRBV5-1	TRBJ1-1	ASSYVDLMNTEAF
TRBV10-3	TRBJ2-5	AISEPSGEETQY
TRBV12-3/TRBV12-4	TRBJ2-7	ASSRPSGSSYEQY